Listed below are T cell receptor beta chains from one sample, sequenced in a study of shared clonotypes between healthy human individuals. TCRdb's table, derived via immunoSEQ multiplex PCR, lists solely in-frame clones and lacks some. Here the sample spans roughly 1,600,000 clones, around 98.5% being singletons. The sample was naive CD4+ T cells sorted from blood. These receptors were collected from a young man in good health. Both conserved end residues are part of each CDR3. The D gene is left open where the match is weak. Clone size appears in some rows only: once, few, many, or a class for an expanded clone.

v_gene	j_gene	d_gene	abundance	CDR3aa	CDR3nt
TRBV11-2	TRBJ2-7	NA	NA	CASSFMHLLDYEQYF	TGTGCCAGCAGCTTTATGCACCTTCTAGACTACGAGCAGTACTTC
TRBV29-1	TRBJ1-1	NA	NA	CSSKGYYRNTEAFF	TGCAGCTCCAAAGGTTATTATCGGAACACTGAAGCTTTCTTT
TRBV28	TRBJ2-1	TRBD2	NA	CASRQTSGSSSGQFF	TGTGCCAGCAGACAGACTAGCGGGAGTTCTTCGGGACAGTTCTTC
TRBV4-2	TRBJ1-1	NA	once	CASSQVQLTEAFF	TGTGCCAGCAGCCAAGTGCAGCTCACTGAAGCTTTCTTT
TRBV5-4	TRBJ2-1	TRBD2	NA	CASSRGTSFPSYNEQFF	TGTGCCAGCAGCAGGGGGACTAGCTTCCCCTCCTACAATGAGCAGTTCTTC
TRBV18	TRBJ2-7	TRBD1	NA	CASSPLQGTEEQYF	TGTGCCAGCTCACCACTCCAGGGGACAGAGGAGCAGTACTTC
TRBV9	TRBJ1-2	NA	NA	CASSALSVNYGYTF	TGTGCCAGCAGCGCGCTCTCGGTAAACTATGGCTACACCTTC
TRBV27	TRBJ2-1	NA	NA	CASSLRGSSYNEQFF	TGTGCCAGCAGTTTAAGGGGGTCCTCCTACAATGAGCAGTTCTTC
TRBV25-1	TRBJ2-1	TRBD1	NA	CASSDPSDRAYLLF	TGTGCCAGCAGTGACCCTTCCGACAGGGCCTACTTGCTCTTC
TRBV15	TRBJ2-7	NA	NA	CATSIRVRDYEQYF	TGTGCCACCAGCATCCGGGTCCGGGACTACGAGCAGTACTTC
TRBV5-4	TRBJ2-2	TRBD1	NA	CASSTGTGRNTGELFF	TGTGCCAGCAGCACAGGGACAGGGCGGAACACCGGGGAGCTGTTTTTT
TRBV21-1	TRBJ2-7	NA	NA	CASSIKRGWSYEQYF	TGTGCCAGCAGCATCAAGAGGGGATGGTCCTACGAGCAGTACTTC
TRBV9	TRBJ1-1	TRBD1	NA	CASSVVTGGGTEAFF	TGTGCCAGCAGCGTAGTGACAGGGGGCGGCACTGAAGCTTTCTTT
TRBV7-9	TRBJ2-7	NA	NA	CASSFFRGTAVSYEQYF	TGTGCCAGCAGCTTTTTCCGGGGGACAGCGGTTTCCTACGAGCAGTACTTC
TRBV19	TRBJ2-1	NA	NA	CASSPGSRKQFF	TGTGCCAGTAGTCCCGGGTCGAGAAAGCAGTTCTTC
TRBV7-2	TRBJ2-7	NA	once	CASSFTGTAVRNEQYF	TGTGCCAGCAGCTTTACTGGTACTGCGGTGCGGAACGAGCAGTACTTC
TRBV11-1	TRBJ2-5	NA	NA	CASSFGLTATQETQYF	TGTGCCAGCAGCTTCGGCCTGACAGCAACCCAAGAGACCCAGTACTTC
TRBV18	TRBJ2-7	NA	NA	CASSTKTGEGSYEQYF	TGTGCCAGCTCAACGAAGACAGGGGAGGGTTCCTACGAGCAGTACTTC
TRBV19	TRBJ2-7	NA	NA	CASRGTASYEQYF	TGTGCCAGTAGGGGGACTGCCTCCTACGAGCAGTACTTC
TRBV29-1	TRBJ1-3	NA	NA	CSAAGSSGNTIYF	TGCAGCGCTGCAGGGTCCTCTGGAAACACCATATATTTT
TRBV20-1	TRBJ2-3	TRBD1	NA	CSARGTGDGYF	TGCAGTGCTAGAGGGACAGGGGATGGGTATTTT
TRBV7-6	TRBJ1-2	TRBD1	once	CASSETGNGYTF	TGTGCCAGCAGCGAGACAGGGAACGGCTACACCTTC
TRBV15	TRBJ2-7	NA	NA	CATSRDTWSSYEQYF	TGTGCCACCAGCAGAGACACCTGGTCCTCCTACGAGCAGTACTTC
TRBV14	TRBJ2-1	NA	NA	CASSQVSPAYNEQFF	TGTGCCAGCAGCCAAGTCTCACCTGCCTACAATGAGCAGTTCTTC
TRBV15	TRBJ2-5	NA	NA	CATKKRETQYF	TGTGCCACCAAGAAGCGAGAGACCCAGTACTTC
TRBV18	TRBJ2-3	TRBD2	NA	CASSPLSGTSTDTQYF	TGTGCCAGCTCACCCCTTAGCGGGACTAGCACAGATACGCAGTATTTT
TRBV11-2	TRBJ2-1	NA	NA	CASRRQRDTRYQFF	TGTGCCAGCAGGAGGCAACGGGACACCCGATATCAGTTCTTC
TRBV29-1	TRBJ2-7	NA	NA	CSVGGQGSTYEQYF	TGCAGCGTTGGAGGGCAGGGGTCGACCTACGAGCAGTACTTC
TRBV27	TRBJ2-3	NA	NA	CARSFRYGTDTQYF	TGTGCCAGGAGTTTCCGCTATGGCACAGATACGCAGTATTTT
TRBV7-9	TRBJ1-5	NA	NA	CASSPTGFDSNQPQHF	TGTGCCAGCAGCCCCACAGGGTTCGATAGCAATCAGCCCCAGCATTTT
TRBV4-3	TRBJ2-7	TRBD2	NA	CASSRTSGYEQYF	TGCGCCAGCAGCCGGACTAGTGGTTACGAGCAGTACTTC
TRBV9	TRBJ1-2	TRBD1	NA	CASSVGTGGGMGGYTF	TGTGCCAGCAGCGTAGGGACAGGCGGAGGAATGGGGGGCTACACCTTC
TRBV11-1	TRBJ1-1	NA	NA	CASSSYRAANTEAFF	TGTGCCAGCAGCTCCTACAGGGCTGCCAACACTGAAGCTTTCTTT
TRBV5-1	TRBJ2-7	NA	NA	CASSPLAGYEQYF	TGCGCCAGCAGCCCGCTCGCGGGTTACGAGCAGTACTTC
TRBV20-1	TRBJ2-2	NA	NA	CSRNTGELFF	TGCAGTCGGAACACCGGGGAGCTGTTTTTT
TRBV7-6	TRBJ2-7	NA	NA	CASSRHRGQYYEQYF	TGTGCCAGCAGCCGACATAGAGGACAGTACTACGAGCAGTACTTC
TRBV7-7	TRBJ2-1	NA	NA	CASSLVPSSYNEQFF	TGTGCCAGCAGCTTAGTCCCGAGCTCCTACAATGAGCAGTTCTTC
TRBV5-1	TRBJ2-1	NA	NA	CASSGGTGSSYNEQFF	TGCGCCAGCAGCGGAGGGACGGGAAGCTCCTACAATGAGCAGTTCTTC
TRBV28	TRBJ1-4	TRBD1	NA	CASSLGRQGAEKLFF	TGTGCCAGCAGTTTAGGGAGACAGGGGGCCGAAAAACTGTTTTTT
TRBV5-6	TRBJ2-7	NA	NA	CASSPTVRGTYEQYF	TGTGCCAGCAGCCCTACTGTCCGCGGAACCTACGAGCAGTACTTC
TRBV25-1	TRBJ2-1	TRBD2	NA	CASSEYSGSYNEQFF	TGTGCCAGCAGTGAATATAGCGGGAGTTACAATGAGCAGTTCTTC
TRBV27	TRBJ2-7	NA	NA	CASSLLGTWGTGTYEQYF	TGTGCCAGCAGTTTATTAGGCACCTGGGGGACTGGGACCTACGAGCAGTACTTC
TRBV28	TRBJ1-2	TRBD1	NA	CASIRTGVQNYGYTF	TGTGCCAGCATCAGGACAGGGGTACAGAACTATGGCTACACCTTC
TRBV28	TRBJ1-4	NA	NA	CASSIAGLATNEKLFF	TGTGCCAGCAGTATAGCTGGCCTTGCAACTAATGAAAAACTGTTTTTT
TRBV5-1	TRBJ2-7	NA	NA	CASSLDGSNSYEQYF	TGCGCCAGCAGCTTGGATGGGTCCAATTCCTACGAGCAGTACTTC
TRBV10-1	TRBJ2-2	NA	once	CASSELGNANTGELFF	TGCGCCAGCAGTGAGCTTGGAAACGCGAACACCGGGGAGCTGTTTTTT
TRBV9	TRBJ2-3	NA	NA	CASSVAPTDTQYF	TGTGCCAGCAGCGTAGCCCCCACAGATACGCAGTATTTT
TRBV5-6	TRBJ2-1	TRBD2	once	CASSLRTSGRENEQFF	TGTGCCAGCAGCCTTCGGACTAGCGGGAGGGAGAACGAGCAGTTCTTC
TRBV5-4	TRBJ1-1	NA	NA	CASSRGGVNTEAFF	TGTGCCAGCAGCCGGGGAGGGGTGAACACTGAAGCTTTCTTT
TRBV18	TRBJ2-6	TRBD1	once	CASSARGGTGMSPGANVLTF	TGTGCCAGCTCAGCTCGTGGAGGGACAGGGATGAGTCCGGGGGCCAACGTCCTGACTTTC
TRBV5-6	TRBJ2-1	TRBD2	NA	CASSPTSVGINEQFF	TGTGCCAGCAGCCCGACTAGCGTCGGTATCAATGAGCAGTTCTTC
TRBV28	TRBJ2-1	TRBD2	NA	CASSPDRAGVVYNEQFF	TGTGCCAGCAGTCCAGACCGAGCGGGAGTGGTCTACAATGAGCAGTTCTTC
TRBV5-4	TRBJ2-7	NA	NA	CASSEIGNLYEQYF	TGTGCCAGCAGCGAAATCGGGAACCTCTACGAGCAGTACTTC
TRBV28	TRBJ2-1	NA	NA	CASSPGASGPLGEQFF	TGTGCCAGCAGTCCAGGGGCTAGCGGACCCCTCGGGGAGCAGTTCTTC